This T cell receptor beta chain was obtained from a study of Graves' ophthalmopathy and Graves' hyperthyroidism. Regarding this clonotype: This may arise from a read error, as a much more abundant clone is one base away.

Germline V gene data show CDR1 as SNHLY and CDR2 as FYNNEI. This CDR3 has 16 amino acids. Amplifying from RNA transcripts, the study obtained TCR beta CDR3 regions. HTBI primers primed a first-round RT-PCR, and a second-round multiplex PCR followed. TCRdb reanalysed the multiplex PCR reads using MiXCR and keeps one entry per CDR3 protein. The table has approximately 540,000 distinct CDR3 sequences, about two fifths seen once. The sample taken for sequencing was peripheral blood or thyroid tissue (not recorded which). This rearrangement joins TRBV2 to TRBJ2-2; 10 nucleotides match TRBD2. This TCR was sampled from an adult man with Graves' hyperthyroidism. The CDR3 protein is CASSEQAGGNAGELFF. CDR3 in DNA: TGTGCCAGCAGTGAGCAAGCGGGGGGGAACGCCGGGGAGCTGTTTTTT.